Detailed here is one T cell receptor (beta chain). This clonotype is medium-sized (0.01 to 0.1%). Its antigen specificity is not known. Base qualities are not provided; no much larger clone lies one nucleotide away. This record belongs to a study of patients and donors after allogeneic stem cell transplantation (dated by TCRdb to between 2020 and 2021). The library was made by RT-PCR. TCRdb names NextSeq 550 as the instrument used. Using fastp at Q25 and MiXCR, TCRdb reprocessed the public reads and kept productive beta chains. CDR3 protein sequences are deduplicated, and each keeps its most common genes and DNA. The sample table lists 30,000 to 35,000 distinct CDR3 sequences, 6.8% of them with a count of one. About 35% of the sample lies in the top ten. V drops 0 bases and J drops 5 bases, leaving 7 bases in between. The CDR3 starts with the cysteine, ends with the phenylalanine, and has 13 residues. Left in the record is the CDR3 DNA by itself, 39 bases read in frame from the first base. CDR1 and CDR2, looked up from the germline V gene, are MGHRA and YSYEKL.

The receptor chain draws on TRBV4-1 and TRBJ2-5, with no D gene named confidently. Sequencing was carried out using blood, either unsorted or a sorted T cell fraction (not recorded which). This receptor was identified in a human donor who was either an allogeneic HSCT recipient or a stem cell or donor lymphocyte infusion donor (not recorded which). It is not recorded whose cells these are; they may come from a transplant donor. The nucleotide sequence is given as TGCGCCAGCAGCCAAGAATCAGAGGAGACCCAGTACTTC. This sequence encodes CASSQESEETQYF.